This T cell receptor beta chain was identified in a study of shared clonotypes between healthy human individuals. The CDR3 extends over 18 amino acids. Germline V gene sequence: CDR1 SNHLY, CDR2 FYNNEI. J lost 1 base, V lost 6 bases, and 11 bases had no gene match. Assay execution took place at the deep level. Once extracted for a subset, genomic DNA was divided evenly among several immunoSEQ plates. Data came from immunoSEQ multiplex PCR; TCRdb stores just in-frame clones and leaves some out. Of just over 2,000,000 clones listed, 95% were seen once; the top ten hold 0.1% to 0.15%. The sequencing sample was made of naive CD4+ T cells sorted from blood. Subset in this sample: CD45RA+ positively selected. V usage is TRBV2 and J usage is TRBJ2-7; the match to TRBD2 covers 14 bases. The TCR originated in a man aged 18-30 years in good health. The CDR3, as DNA: TGTGCCAGCAGGCCCCCGGGGGGACTAGCGGGGGATTCCTACGAGCAGTACTTC. Translated: CASRPPGGLAGDSYEQYF.